This TCR beta chain appears in the sequencing data of a study of cytomegalovirus exposure and HLA in healthy donors. Primers for the PCR totalled 60 Vbeta and 13 Jbeta. Profiled with immunoSEQ multiplex PCR; TCRdb holds only in-frame clones, not every one. The sample has some 200,000 clones, around 83% seen once. This CDR3 spans 15 amino acids. Germline V gene lookup returns CDR1 SNHLY and CDR2 FYNNEI. The J segment lost 0 bases and the V segment lost 9 bases, leaving 8 bases of the junction unmatched. This clonotype was sampled from a woman aged 18-29 years in good health and CMV-seronegative. The chain couples TRBV2 to TRBJ2-7; 10 nucleotides align to TRBD1. The sample was PBMCs. Here the CDR3 DNA reads TGTGCCAGAAGGGGTAGGGACAGGGGCTCCTACGAGCAGTACTTC. It specifies CARRGRDRGSYEQYF.